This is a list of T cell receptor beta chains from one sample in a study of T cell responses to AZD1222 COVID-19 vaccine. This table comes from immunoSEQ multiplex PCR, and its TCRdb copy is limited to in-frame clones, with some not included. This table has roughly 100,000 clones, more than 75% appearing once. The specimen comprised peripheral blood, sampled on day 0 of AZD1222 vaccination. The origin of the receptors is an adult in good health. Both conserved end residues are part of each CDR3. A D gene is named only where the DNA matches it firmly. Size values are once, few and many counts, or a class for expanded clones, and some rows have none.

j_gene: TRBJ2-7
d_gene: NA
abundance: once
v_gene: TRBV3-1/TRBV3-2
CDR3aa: CASSQEGWGSSYEQYF
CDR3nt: TGTGCCAGCAGCCAAGAAGGGTGGGGGAGCTCCTACGAGCAGTACTTC

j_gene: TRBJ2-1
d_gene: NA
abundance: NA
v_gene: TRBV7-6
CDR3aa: CASSLRTVLANEQFF
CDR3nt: TGTGCCAGCAGCCTACGGACGGTGCTGGCCAATGAGCAGTTCTTC

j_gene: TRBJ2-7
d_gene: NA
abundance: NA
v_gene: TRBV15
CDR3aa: CATSRDRAGGYEQYF
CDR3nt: TGTGCCACCAGCAGAGATCGGGCAGGGGGGTACGAGCAGTACTTC

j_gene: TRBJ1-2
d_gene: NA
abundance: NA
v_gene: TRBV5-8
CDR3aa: CASSPTGARVLYGYTF
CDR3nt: TGTGCCAGCAGCCCGACGGGGGCCAGGGTCCTTTATGGCTACACCTTC

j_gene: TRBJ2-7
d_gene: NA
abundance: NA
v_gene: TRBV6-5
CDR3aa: CATNEGFEQYF
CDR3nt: TGTGCCACCAACGAGGGGTTCGAGCAGTACTTC

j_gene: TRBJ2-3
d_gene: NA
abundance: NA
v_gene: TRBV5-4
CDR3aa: CASSLAGGDTQYF
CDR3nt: TGTGCCAGCAGCTTGGCAGGAGGAGATACGCAGTATTTT

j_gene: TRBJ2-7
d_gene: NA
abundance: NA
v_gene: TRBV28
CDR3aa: CASRTLLRGGRGLYEQYF
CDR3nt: TGTGCCAGCAGAACCCTTTTGAGGGGCGGGCGAGGACTGTACGAGCAGTACTTC

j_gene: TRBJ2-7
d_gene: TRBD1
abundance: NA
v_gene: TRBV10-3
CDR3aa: CAISEGQGLLIDEQYF
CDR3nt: TGTGCCATCAGTGAGGGACAGGGACTGCTAATTGACGAGCAGTACTTC

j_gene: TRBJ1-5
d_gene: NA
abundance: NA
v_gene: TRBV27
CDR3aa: CASSLSGDSEF
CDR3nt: TGTGCCAGCAGTTTATCGGGGGACTCGGAGTTT

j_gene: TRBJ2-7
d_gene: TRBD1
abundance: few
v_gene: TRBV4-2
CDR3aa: CASSQNTGQGFYEQYF
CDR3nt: TGTGCCAGCAGCCAAAACACGGGACAGGGCTTCTACGAGCAGTACTTC

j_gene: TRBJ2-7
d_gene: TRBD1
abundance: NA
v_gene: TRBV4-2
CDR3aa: CASSQEVTRGTGGNEQYF
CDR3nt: TGTGCCAGCAGCCAAGAGGTAACCCGGGGGACAGGGGGCAATGAGCAGTACTTC

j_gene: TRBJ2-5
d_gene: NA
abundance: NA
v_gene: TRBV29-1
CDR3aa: CSVVGRLIQETQYF
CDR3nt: TGCAGCGTTGTGGGTAGATTGATACAAGAGACCCAGTACTTC

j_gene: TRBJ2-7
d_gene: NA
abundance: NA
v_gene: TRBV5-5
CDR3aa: CASLFGRALSYEQYF
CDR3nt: TGTGCCAGCCTTTTCGGCCGGGCCCTCTCCTACGAGCAGTACTTC

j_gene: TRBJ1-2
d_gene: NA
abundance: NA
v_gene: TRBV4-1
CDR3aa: CASSQTVGSTESNYGYTF
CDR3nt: TGCGCCAGCAGCCAAACGGTGGGATCTACAGAGTCTAACTATGGCTACACCTTC

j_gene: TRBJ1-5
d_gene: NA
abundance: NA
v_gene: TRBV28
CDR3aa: CASSFRGALGQPQHF
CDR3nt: TGTGCCAGCAGTTTTCGGGGGGCGCTCGGACAGCCCCAGCATTTT

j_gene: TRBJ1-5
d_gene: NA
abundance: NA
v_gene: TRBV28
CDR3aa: CASSLGGDQPQHF
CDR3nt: TGTGCCAGCAGTTTAGGAGGGGATCAGCCCCAGCATTTT

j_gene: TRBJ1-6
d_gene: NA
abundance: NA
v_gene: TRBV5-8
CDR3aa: CASSPRAARGSPLHF
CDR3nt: TGTGCCAGCAGCCCCCGGGCAGCTAGGGGGTCACCCCTCCACTTT

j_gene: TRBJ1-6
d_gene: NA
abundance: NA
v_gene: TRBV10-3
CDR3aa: CAISETVNNSPLHF
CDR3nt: TGTGCCATCAGTGAGACAGTAAACAATTCACCCCTCCACTTT

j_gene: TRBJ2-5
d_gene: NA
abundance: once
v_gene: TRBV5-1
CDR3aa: CASSSQTGDQETQYF
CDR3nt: TGCGCCAGCAGCTCACAAACGGGAGACCAAGAGACCCAGTACTTC

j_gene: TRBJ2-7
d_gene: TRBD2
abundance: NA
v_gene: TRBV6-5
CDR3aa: CASSYGLAGSYEQYF
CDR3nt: TGTGCCAGCAGTTACGGTTTAGCGGGGTCCTACGAGCAGTACTTC

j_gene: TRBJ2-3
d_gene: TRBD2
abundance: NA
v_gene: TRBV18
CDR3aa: CASSQNSVRGRVTDTQYF
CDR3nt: TGTGCCAGCTCACAGAACTCGGTCCGGGGGAGGGTCACAGATACGCAGTATTTT

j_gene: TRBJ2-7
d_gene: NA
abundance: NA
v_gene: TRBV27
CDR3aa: CASSLAGHEQYF
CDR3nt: TGTGCCAGCAGTTTAGCGGGTCACGAGCAGTACTTC

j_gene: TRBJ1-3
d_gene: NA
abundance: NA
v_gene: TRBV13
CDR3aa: CASSGGGFSGNTIYF
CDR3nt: TGTGCCAGCAGCGGCGGGGGGTTCTCTGGAAACACCATATATTTT

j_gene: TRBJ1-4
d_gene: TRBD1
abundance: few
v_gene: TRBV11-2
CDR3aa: CASSFSGGTEKLFF
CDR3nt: TGTGCCAGCAGCTTTTCAGGGGGAACAGAAAAACTGTTTTTT

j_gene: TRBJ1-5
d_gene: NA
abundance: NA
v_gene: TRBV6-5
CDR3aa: CASSYTARGGQPQHF
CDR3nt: TGTGCCAGCAGTTACACCGCCCGGGGCGGACAGCCCCAGCATTTT

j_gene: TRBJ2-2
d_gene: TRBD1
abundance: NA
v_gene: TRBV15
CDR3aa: CATSRDEGAGTGELFF
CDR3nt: TGTGCCACCAGCAGAGATGAGGGGGCAGGCACCGGGGAGCTGTTTTTT

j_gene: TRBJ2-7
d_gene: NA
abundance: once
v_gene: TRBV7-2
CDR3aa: CASSKSYEQYF
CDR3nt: TGTGCCAGCAGTAAATCCTACGAGCAGTACTTC

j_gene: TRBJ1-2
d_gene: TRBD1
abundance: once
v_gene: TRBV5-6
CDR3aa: CASNLGQGGYGYTF
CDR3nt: TGTGCCAGCAACCTAGGACAGGGGGGTTATGGCTACACCTTC

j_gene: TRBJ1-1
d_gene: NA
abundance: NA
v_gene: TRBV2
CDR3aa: CASSYYPTGNTEAFF
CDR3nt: TGTGCCAGCAGCTACTACCCGACAGGGAACACTGAAGCTTTCTTT

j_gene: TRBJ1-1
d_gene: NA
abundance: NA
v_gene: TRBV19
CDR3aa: CASSIDAGSTEAFF
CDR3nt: TGTGCCAGTAGTATAGATGCAGGGAGCACTGAAGCTTTCTTT

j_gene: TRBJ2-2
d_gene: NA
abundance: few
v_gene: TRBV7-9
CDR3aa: CASSPGGLGGGELFF
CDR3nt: TGTGCCAGCAGCCCCGGCGGCCTCGGGGGCGGGGAGCTGTTTTTT

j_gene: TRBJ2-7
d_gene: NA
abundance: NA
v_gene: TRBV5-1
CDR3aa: CASSPMGYEQYF
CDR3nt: TGCGCCAGCAGCCCGATGGGTTACGAGCAGTACTTC

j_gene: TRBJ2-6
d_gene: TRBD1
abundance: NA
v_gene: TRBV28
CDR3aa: CASSLKPGQEISGANVLTF
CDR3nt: TGTGCCAGCAGCCTGAAGCCGGGACAGGAGATATCTGGGGCCAACGTCCTGACTTTC

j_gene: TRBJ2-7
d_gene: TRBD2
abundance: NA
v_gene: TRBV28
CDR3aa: CASSPSGSYEQYF
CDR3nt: TGTGCCAGCAGCCCTAGCGGGAGCTACGAGCAGTACTTC

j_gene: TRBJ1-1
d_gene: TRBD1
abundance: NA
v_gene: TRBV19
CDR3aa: CASRGTGWSMETEAFF
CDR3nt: TGTGCCAGTAGGGGGACAGGTTGGAGCATGGAAACTGAAGCTTTCTTT

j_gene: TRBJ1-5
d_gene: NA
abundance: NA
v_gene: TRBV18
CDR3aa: CASSPGDQPQHF
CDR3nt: TGTGCCAGCTCACCGGGGGATCAGCCCCAGCATTTT

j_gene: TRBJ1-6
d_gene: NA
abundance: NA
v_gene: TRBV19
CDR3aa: CASSKGQYNSPLHF
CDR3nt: TGTGCCAGTAGTAAGGGGCAGTATAATTCACCCCTCCACTTT

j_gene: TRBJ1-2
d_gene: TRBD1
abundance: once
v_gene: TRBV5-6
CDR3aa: CASSLAVGGDGYTF
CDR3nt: TGTGCCAGCAGCTTGGCCGTAGGGGGCGATGGCTACACCTTC

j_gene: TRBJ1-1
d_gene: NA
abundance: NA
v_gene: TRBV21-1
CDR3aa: CASSTHRSTENTEAFF
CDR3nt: TGTGCCAGCAGCACCCACCGATCGACAGAGAACACTGAAGCTTTCTTT

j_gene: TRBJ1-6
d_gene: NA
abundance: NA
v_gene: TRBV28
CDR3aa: CASSFGDPTNSPLHF
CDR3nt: TGTGCCAGCAGTTTCGGGGACCCAACTAATTCACCCCTCCACTTT

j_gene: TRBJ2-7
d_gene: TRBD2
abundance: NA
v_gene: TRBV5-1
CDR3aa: CASSRTSGSAFREQYF
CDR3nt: TGCGCCAGCAGTCGGACTAGCGGGAGCGCTTTCCGCGAGCAGTACTTC

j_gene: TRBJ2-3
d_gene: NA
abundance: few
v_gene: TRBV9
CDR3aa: CASSVSTDTQYF
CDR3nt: TGTGCCAGCAGCGTTAGCACAGATACGCAGTATTTT

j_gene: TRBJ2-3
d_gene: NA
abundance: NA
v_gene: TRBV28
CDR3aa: CASSLVSAPRLKYF
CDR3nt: TGTGCCAGCAGTTTAGTATCGGCGCCCAGACTCAAGTATTTT

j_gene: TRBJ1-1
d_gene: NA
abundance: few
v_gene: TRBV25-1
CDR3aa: CASSDLGAFF
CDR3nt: TGTGCCAGCTCTGACCTCGGAGCTTTCTTT

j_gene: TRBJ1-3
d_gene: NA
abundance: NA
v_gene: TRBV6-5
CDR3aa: CASSLRSGNTIYF
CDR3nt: TGTGCCAGCAGCTTGCGCTCTGGAAACACCATATATTTT

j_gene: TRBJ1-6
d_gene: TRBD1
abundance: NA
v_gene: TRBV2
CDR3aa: CASSEAVTGGDSPLHF
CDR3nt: TGTGCCAGCAGTGAAGCGGTGACAGGGGGAGATTCACCCCTCCACTTT

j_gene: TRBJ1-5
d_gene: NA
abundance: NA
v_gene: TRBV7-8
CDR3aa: CASSLVGTINQPQHF
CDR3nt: TGTGCCAGCAGCCTAGTTGGGACAATTAATCAGCCCCAGCATTTT

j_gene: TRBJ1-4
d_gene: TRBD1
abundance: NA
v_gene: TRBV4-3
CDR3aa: CASSQNKGAREKLFF
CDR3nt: TGCGCCAGCAGCCAAAATAAGGGGGCGCGAGAAAAACTGTTTTTT

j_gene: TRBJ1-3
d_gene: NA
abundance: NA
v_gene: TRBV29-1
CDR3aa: CSVAAAGNTIYF
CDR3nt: TGCAGCGTTGCGGCTGCCGGAAACACCATATATTTT

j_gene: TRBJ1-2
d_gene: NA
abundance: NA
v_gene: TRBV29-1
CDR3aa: CSVATEAANYGYTF
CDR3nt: TGCAGCGTCGCTACTGAGGCCGCTAACTATGGCTACACCTTC